This T cell receptor (beta chain) appears in the sequencing data of a study of TIL therapy for anti-PD-1-resistant metastatic lung cancer (dated by TCRdb to the early 2020s). Regarding the research as a whole: Tumors were harvested before any PD-1/PD-L1 blockade; patients then received nivolumab, and those progressing received lymphodepletion, expanded TIL infusion and IL-2. A median non-synonymous tumor mutation burden of 1.5 mutations per megabase was determined across the cohort by whole-exome sequencing. T cell receptor beta sequencing of tumor and peripheral blood served to follow clonotypes across the tumor, the expanded TIL product, and serial blood samples. Among the enrolled patients, the median age was about 52 years (range roughly 35-80), and the median tumor PD-L1 proportion score was approximately 5.9%. The cohort was composed predominantly of lung adenocarcinoma, with four EGFR-mutant and two ALK-rearranged tumors included, and half of patients were identified as current or former smokers.

The CDR3 spans 12 residues, from the cysteine through the phenylalanine. Only the CDR3 portion is preserved as DNA: 36 bases, with reading frame beginning at the first base. In the germline V gene, CDR1 corresponds to SGHTA and CDR2 to FQGNSA. V drops 7 bases and J drops 5 bases, leaving 11 bases in between. Explained via the paper, the time point label denotes: pre-treatment sample, taken before nivolumab and TIL therapy. Between late 2017 and early 2020, a dual-center phase I trial enrolled adults who had stage 4 NSCLC. The samples were obtained from a phase I trial that was single-arm and open-label and tested tumor-infiltrating lymphocyte therapy combined with nivolumab in advanced non-small cell lung cancer. Mononuclear cells from blood collected in EDTA tubes were isolated on a Ficoll gradient and snap-frozen as pellets, and DNA was then extracted using a Qiagen mini-prep kit. Using bias-controlled multiplex PCR with the immunoSEQ v3 hsTCRB kit, the TCR beta CDR3 regions were amplified from genomic DNA. The TCR libraries were sequenced on an Illumina NextSeq 500 to 1.5 million to 2.5 million read pairs for survey level or roughly 4.5-6 million read pairs for deep level. The paper's processing steps were these. V, D and J genes were assigned, non-productive sequences were removed, and clonality was reported by immunoSEQ Analyzer software. To compare repertoires between infused TIL and blood, productive Simpson clonality was used along with the Morisita overlap index of productive TRB rearrangements. Absolute clonotype counts in blood were estimated by multiplying the lymphocyte count by the CD3+ fraction and by the productive frequency of the clone. Entries here come from immuneACCESS through TCRdb and include only in-frame sequences with V and J called. Some clones fail to appear in such tables; in the studies checked, an unresolved V gene covers under half of the shortfall, and the cause of the remainder is unknown. Clone size and the V and J calls come from that table; the DNA yielded D and trimming. This sample is represented by more than 20,000 clones; about 79% of them were singletons. The ten largest clones represent less than 8.5% of the sample.

The paper's findings and limits, for the study overall: The baseline peripheral repertoire was partially replaced by infused TIL clonotypes, which then decayed over months, and no apparent association between persistence and response was found. The study protocol defined all tumor marker inferences as exploratory. The cohort was highly selected, with more treatment-naive, never-smoker and oncogene-addicted patients than typical, limiting generalizability.

A note on this clone: No cognate antigen has been identified for it. It has no much larger one-base neighbor in the sample; base qualities were not kept.

This receptor chain uses TRBV7-2 and TRBJ1-1; the D gene remains uncertain. Specimen: blood, collected at baseline. The sequence was collected from a person aged 25 to 85 with non-small cell lung cancer. The base sequence is TGTGCCAGCACCTCGAGGCCAACTGAAGCTTTCTTT. Its coded protein is CASTSRPTEAFF.